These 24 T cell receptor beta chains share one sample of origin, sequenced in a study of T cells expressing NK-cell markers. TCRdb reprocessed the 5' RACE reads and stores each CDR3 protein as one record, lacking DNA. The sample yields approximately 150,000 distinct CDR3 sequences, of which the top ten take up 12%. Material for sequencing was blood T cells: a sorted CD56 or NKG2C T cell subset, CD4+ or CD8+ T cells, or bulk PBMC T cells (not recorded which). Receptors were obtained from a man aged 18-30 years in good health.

CDR3 sequence: CASSYTTGDPIVEQFF. This rearrangement joins TRBV6-5 to TRBJ2-1; TCRdb selects TRBD1, and the lack of DNA leaves this call unchecked. This CDR3 is built from 16 residues. The germline V gene has CDR1 MNHEY and CDR2 SVGAGI.

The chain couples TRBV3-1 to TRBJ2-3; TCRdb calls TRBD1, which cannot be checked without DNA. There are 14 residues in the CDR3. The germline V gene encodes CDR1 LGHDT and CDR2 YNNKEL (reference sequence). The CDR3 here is CASSQGGDADTQYF.

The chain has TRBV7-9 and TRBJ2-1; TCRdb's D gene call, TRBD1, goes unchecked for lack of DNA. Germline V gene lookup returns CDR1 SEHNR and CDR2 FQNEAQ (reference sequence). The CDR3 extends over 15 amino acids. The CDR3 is CASSSGETGSYEQFF.

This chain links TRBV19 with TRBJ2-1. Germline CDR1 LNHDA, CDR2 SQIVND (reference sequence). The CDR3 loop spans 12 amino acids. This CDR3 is CASSIEDNEQFF.

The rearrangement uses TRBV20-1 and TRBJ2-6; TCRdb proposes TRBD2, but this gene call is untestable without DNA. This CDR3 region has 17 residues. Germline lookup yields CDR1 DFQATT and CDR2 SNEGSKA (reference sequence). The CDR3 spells CSARDKSGSSGANVLTF.

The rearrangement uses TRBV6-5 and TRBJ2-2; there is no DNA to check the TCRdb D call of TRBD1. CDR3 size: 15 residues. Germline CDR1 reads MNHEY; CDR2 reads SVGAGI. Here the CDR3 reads CASSYITGGVGELFF.

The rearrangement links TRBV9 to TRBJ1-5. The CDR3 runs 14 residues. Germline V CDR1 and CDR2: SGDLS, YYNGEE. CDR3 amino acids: CASSPGGLNQPQHF.

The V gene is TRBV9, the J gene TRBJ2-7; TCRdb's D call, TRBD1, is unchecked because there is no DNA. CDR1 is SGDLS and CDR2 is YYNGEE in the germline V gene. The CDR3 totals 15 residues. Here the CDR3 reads CASSPRTGGFYEQYF.

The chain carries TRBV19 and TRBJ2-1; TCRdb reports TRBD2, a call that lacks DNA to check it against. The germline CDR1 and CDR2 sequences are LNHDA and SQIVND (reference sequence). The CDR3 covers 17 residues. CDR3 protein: CASSIGFTSGVYNEQFF.

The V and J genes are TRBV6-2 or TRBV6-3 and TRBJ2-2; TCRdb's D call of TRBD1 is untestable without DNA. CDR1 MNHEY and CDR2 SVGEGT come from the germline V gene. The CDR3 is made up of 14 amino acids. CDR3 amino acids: CASSLTGYTGELFF.

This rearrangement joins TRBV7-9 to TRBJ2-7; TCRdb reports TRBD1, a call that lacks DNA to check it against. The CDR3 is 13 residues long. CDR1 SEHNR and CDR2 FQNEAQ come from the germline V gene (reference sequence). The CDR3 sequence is CASSGTEAYEQYF.

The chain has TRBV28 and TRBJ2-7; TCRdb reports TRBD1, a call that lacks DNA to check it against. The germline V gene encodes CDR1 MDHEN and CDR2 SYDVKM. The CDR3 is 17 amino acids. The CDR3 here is CASSTSTGGRPTYEQYF.

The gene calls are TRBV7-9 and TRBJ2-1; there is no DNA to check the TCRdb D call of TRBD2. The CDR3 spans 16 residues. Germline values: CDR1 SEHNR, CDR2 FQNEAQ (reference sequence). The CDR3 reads CASSLSVGLAGGEQFF.

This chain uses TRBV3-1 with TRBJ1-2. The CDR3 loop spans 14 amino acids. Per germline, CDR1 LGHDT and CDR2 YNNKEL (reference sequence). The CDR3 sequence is CASMGVGRNYGYTF. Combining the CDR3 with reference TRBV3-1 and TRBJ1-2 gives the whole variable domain DTAVSQTPKYLVTQMGNDKSIKCEQNLGHDTMYWYKQDSKKFLKIMFSYNNKELIINETVPNRFSPKSPDKAHLNLHINSLELGDSAVYFCASMGVGRNYGYTFGSGTRLTVV.

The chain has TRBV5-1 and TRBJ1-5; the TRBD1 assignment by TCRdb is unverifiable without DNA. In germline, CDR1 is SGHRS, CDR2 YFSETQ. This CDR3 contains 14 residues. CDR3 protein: CASSTGTGNQPQHF.

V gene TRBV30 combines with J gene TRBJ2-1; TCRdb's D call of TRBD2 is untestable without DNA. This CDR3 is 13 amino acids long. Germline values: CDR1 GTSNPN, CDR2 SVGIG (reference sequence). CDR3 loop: CAWRLAGAYEQFF.

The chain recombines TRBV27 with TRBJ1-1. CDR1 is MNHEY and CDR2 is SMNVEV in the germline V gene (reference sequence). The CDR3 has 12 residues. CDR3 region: CASKRGNTEAFF.

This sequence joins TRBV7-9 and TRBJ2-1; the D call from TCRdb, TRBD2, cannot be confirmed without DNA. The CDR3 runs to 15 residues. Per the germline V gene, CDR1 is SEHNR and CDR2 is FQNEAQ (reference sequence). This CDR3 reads CASSLDLAVRYEQFF.

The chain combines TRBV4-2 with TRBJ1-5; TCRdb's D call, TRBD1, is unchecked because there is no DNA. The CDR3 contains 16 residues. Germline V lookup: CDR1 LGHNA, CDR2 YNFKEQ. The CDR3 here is CASSQEIQGGNQPQHF.

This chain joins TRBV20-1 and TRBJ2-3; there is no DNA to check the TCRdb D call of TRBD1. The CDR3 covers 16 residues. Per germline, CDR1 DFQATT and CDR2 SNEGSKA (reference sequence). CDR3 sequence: CSALPLGTGWTDTQYF.

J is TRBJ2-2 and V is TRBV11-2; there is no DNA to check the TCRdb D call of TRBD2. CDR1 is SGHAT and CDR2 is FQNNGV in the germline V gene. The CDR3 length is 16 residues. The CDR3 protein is CASSLVGLAGAGELFF.

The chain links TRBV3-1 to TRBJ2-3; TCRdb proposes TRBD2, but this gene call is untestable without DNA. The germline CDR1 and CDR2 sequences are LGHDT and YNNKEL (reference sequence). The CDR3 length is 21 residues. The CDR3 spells CASSQLPPGLAGEILMDTQYF.

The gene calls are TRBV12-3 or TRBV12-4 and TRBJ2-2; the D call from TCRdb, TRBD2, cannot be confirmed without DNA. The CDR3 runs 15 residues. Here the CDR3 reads CASSFWGSGTGELFF.

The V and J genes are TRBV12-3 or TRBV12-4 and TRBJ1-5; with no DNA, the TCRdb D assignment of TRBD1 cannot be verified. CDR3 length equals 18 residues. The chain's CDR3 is CASSFRLQTDYSNQPQHF.